The clone carrying this T cell receptor beta chain was counted only a few times. One end of the junction does not line up with germline, which may come from a read error. Sample treatment: oral pan-JAK inhibitor, 5-10 mg twice daily. Following extraction, RNA underwent reverse transcription to cDNA, which served as the sequencing template. Sequenced by immunoSEQ multiplex PCR; TCRdb stores in-frame clones only, minus some. The sample carries approximately 280,000 clones, 58% recorded once. This CDR3 is 15 amino acids long. Germline V CDR1 and CDR2: SNHLY, FYNNEI. This specimen comes from a study of CD8+ T cells in alopecia areata.

This chain uses TRBV2 with TRBJ2-7; D assignment may be TRBD1 or TRBD2 (5 bases each). The clonotype was recovered from a human donor with alopecia areata. The specimen was CD4+ T cells sorted from blood, collected at week 24, from a patient treated with tofacitinib. The CDR3: CASSAGTAYSHEQYF. For the CDR3, the DNA is TGTGCCAGCAGTGCCGGGACGGCCTACTCCCACGAGCAGTACTTC.